This paragraph reports one T cell receptor (beta chain). The antigen is not known. Data came from immunoSEQ multiplex PCR; TCRdb stores just in-frame clones and leaves some out. The repertoire holds roughly 14,000 clones, with 78% as singletons. These data originate in a study of PD-1 blockade in classical Hodgkin lymphoma. Regarding the study as a whole: As was reported, newly diagnosed patients showed lower baseline TCR diversity than healthy donors did. CD4+ but not CD8+ TCR diversity rose significantly by C4D1. Partial responders and progressors had significantly lower baseline TCR diversity.

Each and every patient relapsed after autologous stem cell transplantation, and patients got differing brentuximab vedotin exposure. The sequencing here drew on peripheral blood mononuclear cells (PBMCs), taken before the second cycle of nivolumab. This clonotype originated in a human donor with classical Hodgkin lymphoma.

This CDR3 is CASSYGQSLAKNIQYF. The DNA of the CDR3 is TGTGCCAGCAGCTACGGACAGTCTTTAGCCAAAAACATTCAGTACTTC. The chain recombines TRBV5-6 with TRBJ2-4; possibly TRBD1 for D (6 bases). Trimming pared 3 bases from V and 0 bases from J, leaving 13 bases between. This CDR3 region has 16 residues. Germline V gene lookup returns CDR1 SGHDT and CDR2 YYEEEE.